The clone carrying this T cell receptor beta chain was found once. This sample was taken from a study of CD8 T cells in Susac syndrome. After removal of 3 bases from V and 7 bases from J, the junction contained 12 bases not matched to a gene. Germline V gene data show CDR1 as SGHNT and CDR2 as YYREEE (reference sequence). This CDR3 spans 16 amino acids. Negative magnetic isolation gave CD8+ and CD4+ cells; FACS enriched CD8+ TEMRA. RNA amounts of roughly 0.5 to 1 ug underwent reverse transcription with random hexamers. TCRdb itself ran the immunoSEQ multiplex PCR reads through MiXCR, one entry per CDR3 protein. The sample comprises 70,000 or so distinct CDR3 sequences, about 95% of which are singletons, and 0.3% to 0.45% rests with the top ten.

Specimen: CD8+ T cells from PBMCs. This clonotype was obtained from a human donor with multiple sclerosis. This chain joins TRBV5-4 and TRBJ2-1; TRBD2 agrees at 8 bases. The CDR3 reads CASSSPAGDRQNEQFF. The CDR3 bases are TGTGCCAGCAGCTCCCCAGCGGGAGATCGACAAAATGAGCAGTTCTTC.